Shown below are 26 T cell receptor beta chains from a single sample sequenced in a study of T cell responses to AZD1222 COVID-19 vaccine. TCRdb's table, derived via immunoSEQ multiplex PCR, lists solely in-frame clones and lacks some. The sample has some 180,000 clones, about nine tenths seen once. The sample was peripheral blood, taken 28 days after the second AZD1222 dose. These TCRs come from an adult who received the AZD1222 COVID-19 vaccine.

This clone has a handful of counts. The rearrangement joins TRBV7-9 to TRBJ2-7; TRBD2 aligns across 13 bases. CDR3 length: 15 residues. CDR1 is SEHNR and CDR2 is FQNEAQ in the germline V gene (reference sequence). After removal of 2 bases from V and 5 bases from J, the junction contained 3 bases not matched to a gene. The CDR3, as DNA: TGTGCCAGCAGCTTAACTAGCGGGAGGGGAGACGAGCAGTACTTC. Amino acid sequence: CASSLTSGRGDEQYF. Based on the CDR3 plus reference TRBV7-9 and TRBJ2-7, the full variable domain is DTGVSQNPRHKITKRGQNVTFRCDPISEHNRLYWYRQTLGQGPEFLTYFQNEAQLEKSRLLSDRFSAERPKGSFSTLEIQRTEQGDSAMYLCASSLTSGRGDEQYFGPGTRLTVT.

The genes are TRBV4-1 and TRBJ1-5; D not certain. The CDR3 is 16 residues long. Germline CDR1 is MGHRA and CDR2 is YSYEKL. V gave up 2 bases and J gave up 0 bases, with 11 bases separating them. The DNA for the CDR3 is TGCGCCAGCAGCCAATTCGTTGGGTTTAGCAATCAGCCCCAGCATTTT. This encodes CASSQFVGFSNQPQHF.

This clone was recorded only once. The rearrangement joins TRBV24-1 to TRBJ2-3, with a tentative D call TRBD2 (6 bases). Trimming stripped 6 bases from V and 3 bases from J, with 12 bases between. Germline V gives CDR1 KGHDR, CDR2 SFDVKD. The CDR3 length is 14 residues. Written as DNA, the CDR3 is TGTGCCACCAGTCCGGGAGCGTGGACAGATACGCAGTATTTT. The encoded protein is CATSPGAWTDTQYF.

The chain uses TRBV6-5 and TRBJ1-1, with TRBD1 as a possible D gene (5 bases). This CDR3 spans 16 amino acids. Germline lookup yields CDR1 MNHEY and CDR2 SVGAGI. Trimming removed 4 bases from V and 1 base from J, with 16 bases in between. The CDR3 region has the DNA TGTGCCAGCAGTTGGGGATGGGGCAGGGAGAACACTGAAGCTTTCTTT. Translating gives CASSWGWGRENTEAFF.

This chain connects TRBV7-9 to TRBJ2-7, with 11 bases aligning to TRBD2. Germline V gene sequence: CDR1 SEHNR, CDR2 FQNEAQ (reference sequence). The CDR3 consists of 16 residues. Unmatched junction bases numbered 8, after V lost 5 bases and J lost 2 bases. The CDR3 DNA reads TGTGCCAGCAGCAACCCACTAGCGGGGGTAACCTACGAGCAGTACTTC. Translating gives CASSNPLAGVTYEQYF.

This chain joins TRBV12-5 and TRBJ2-7; D unclear. Deletions cut 2 bases from V and 3 bases from J, with 5 bases between. CDR1 and CDR2 from the germline V gene are LGHNT and FRNRAP. This CDR3 region has 12 residues. CDR3 DNA sequence: TGTGCTAGTGGTTTGTACAACTACGAGCAGTACTTC. Encoded protein: CASGLYNYEQYF.

The chain employs TRBV13 and TRBJ2-2; D gene unclear. CDR1 is PRHDT and CDR2 is FYEKMQ in the germline V gene (reference sequence). V gave up 1 base and J gave up 3 bases, with 12 bases separating them. The CDR3 contains 16 residues. The CDR3 sequence: CASSLADQYHTGELFF. CDR3 nucleotide sequence: TGTGCCAGCAGCTTAGCTGACCAATATCACACCGGGGAGCTGTTTTTT.

The chain joins TRBV9 to TRBJ2-3, with D uncertain. Germline V lookup: CDR1 SGDLS, CDR2 YYNGEE. Trimming left V 0 bases short and J 9 bases short, with 14 bases between. The CDR3 runs to 14 residues. CDR3 in DNA: TGTGCCAGCAGCGTAGAGTGGACCCTGGACACGCAGTATTTT. Its protein is CASSVEWTLDTQYF.

This clone was picked up a small number of times. The genes are TRBV18 and TRBJ1-4; TRBD1 matches 7 bases. Germline V gene sequence: CDR1 KGHSH, CDR2 LQKENI. V shed 3 bases and J 10 bases; nucleotides not matched to a gene: 14. The CDR3 runs to 16 residues. The CDR3 sequence: CASSPGTASFHGKLFF. CDR3 coding DNA: TGTGCCAGCTCACCCGGGACAGCGTCATTCCATGGAAAACTGTTTTTT.

Here the CDR3 reads CASSRRTGFMHQPQHF. CDR3 sequence (DNA): TGTGCCAGCAGCAGGCGGACAGGGTTTATGCATCAGCCCCAGCATTTT. The J gene is TRBJ1-5, the V gene TRBV21-1; the D segment call TRBD1 is taken from the table without a DNA check. TRBV21-1 is a listed pseudogene. The CDR3 has 16 residues.

The V gene is TRBV9, the J gene TRBJ1-1; 7 bases fit TRBD1. The length of the CDR3 is 15 residues. In germline, CDR1 is SGDLS, CDR2 YYNGEE. After removal of 4 bases from V and 0 bases from J, the junction contained 6 bases not matched to a gene. DNA for the CDR3: TGTGCCAGCAGCCCCTGGGACAGCCTGAACACTGAAGCTTTCTTT. Residues: CASSPWDSLNTEAFF. The whole variable domain, remainder taken from reference TRBV9 and TRBJ1-1, is DSGVTQTPKHLITATGQRVTLRCSPRSGDLSVYWYQQSLDQGLQFLIQYYNGEERAKGNILERFSAQQFPDLHSELNLSSLELGDSALYFCASSPWDSLNTEAFFGQGTRLTVV.

This sequence joins TRBV14 and TRBJ2-7; the match to TRBD2 covers 8 bases. J was trimmed by 2 bases and V by 4 bases; bases with no gene match: 4. CDR1 and CDR2 from the germline V gene are SGHDN and FVKESK. The CDR3 is made up of 14 amino acids. CDR3 residues: CASSRGGGTYEQYF. The CDR3 DNA is TGTGCCAGCAGCCGTGGCGGGGGGACCTACGAGCAGTACTTC. The entire variable domain, with the rest obtained from reference TRBV14 and TRBJ2-7, is as follows: EAGVTQFPSHSVIEKGQTVTLRCDPISGHDNLYWYRRVMGKEIKFLLHFVKESKQDESGMPNNRFLAERTGGTYSTLKVQPAELEDSGVYFCASSRGGGTYEQYFGPGTRLTVT.

The rearrangement links TRBV29-1 to TRBJ1-4, with a weak D call TRBD1 (6 bases). V was shortened by 4 bases and J by 4 bases, with 16 bases between the two germline ends. The CDR3 sequence is 15 residues long. Germline V gene lookup returns CDR1 SQVTM and CDR2 ANQGSEA. The CDR3 spells CSVGLVGQINEKLFF. CDR3 DNA sequence: TGCAGCGTTGGGTTAGTTGGACAGATTAATGAAAAACTGTTTTTT.

The V gene is TRBV28, the J gene TRBJ2-7; 13 nucleotides line up with TRBD2. Per germline, CDR1 MDHEN and CDR2 SYDVKM. Trimming took 10 bases from V and 7 from J; bases not matched to a gene: 13. The CDR3 contains 15 residues. This CDR3 reads CATNQRTSGGREQYF. Here the CDR3 DNA reads TGTGCCACCAATCAACGGACTAGCGGGGGAAGGGAGCAGTACTTC.

The chain combines TRBV7-2 with TRBJ2-7; 7 nucleotides line up with TRBD1. Germline V gene sequence: CDR1 SGHTA, CDR2 FQGNSA. V was pared by 6 bases and J by 3 bases, with 8 bases of the junction left unmatched. The CDR3 spans 14 residues. The chain's CDR3 is CASSPLGQSYEQYF. In DNA form, the CDR3 reads TGTGCCAGCAGTCCTCTGGGACAGAGCTACGAGCAGTACTTC.

V and J are TRBV6-8 and TRBJ2-7, with D perhaps TRBD2 (5 bases). Germline values: CDR1 MNHGY, CDR2 SAAAGT. Trimming pared 4 bases from V and 2 bases from J, leaving 18 bases between. The CDR3 is 16 amino acids. CDR3 protein: CASSFRGNSDAYEQYF. The CDR3 DNA sequence: TGTGCCAGCAGTTTTCGAGGTAATAGCGACGCCTACGAGCAGTACTTC.

J is TRBJ2-1 and V is TRBV3-1 (or the pseudogene TRBV3-2); 8 nucleotides agree with TRBD2. V shed 8 bases, J shed 2 bases, and the junction held 2 bases outside the gene matches. Looked up from germline, CDR1 is LGHDT and CDR2 is YNNKEL (reference sequence). CDR3 length: 13 residues. The DNA of the CDR3 is TGTGCCAGCGGGACTAGGGCCTACAATGAGCAGTTCTTC. It yields the protein CASGTRAYNEQFF.

The chain uses TRBV6-2 or TRBV6-3 and TRBJ1-1, with unresolved D. Germline loops: CDR1 MNHEY, CDR2 SVGEGT. CDR3 length: 15 amino acids. V was pared by 2 bases and J by 4 bases, with 14 bases between. The CDR3 loop is CASSYGVRSTTEAFF. Here the CDR3 DNA reads TGTGCCAGCAGTTACGGGGTCCGGAGCACCACTGAAGCTTTCTTT.

The rearrangement uses TRBV30 and TRBJ1-1; tentatively, D is TRBD1 (5 bases). Trimming cost V 4 bases and J 9 bases, with 12 bases left between them. In germline, CDR1 is GTSNPN, CDR2 SVGIG (reference sequence). The CDR3 is made up of 11 amino acids. DNA of the CDR3: TGTGCCTGGACCCGGGGGACCAAAGCTTTCTTT. Amino acids: CAWTRGTKAFF.

This clone was observed a few times. The V and J genes are TRBV9 and TRBJ2-3; a possible D gene is TRBD1 (5 bases). This CDR3 comprises 15 residues. V was trimmed by 4 bases and J by 0 bases, leaving 12 bases between them. The germline CDR1 and CDR2 sequences are SGDLS and YYNGEE. The CDR3 spells CASSPQGPSTDTQYF. The DNA of the CDR3 is TGTGCCAGCAGCCCCCAGGGCCCTAGCACAGATACGCAGTATTTT.

Notes on this clone: A read error may account for a junction end that differs from germline. The V and J genes are TRBV7-7 and TRBJ2-3; the match to TRBD1 covers 9 bases. The CDR3 is made up of 15 amino acids. The germline CDR1 and CDR2 sequences are SSHAT and FNYEAQ (reference sequence). CDR3 coding DNA: TGTGCTAGCAGCTCCGGGACAGGGTCGAAAGATACGCAGTATTTT. This translates into CASSSGTGSKDTQYF. Full variable domain (rest looked up from reference TRBV7-7 and TRBJ2-3): GAGVSQSPRYKVTKRGQDVTLRCDPISSHATLYWYQQALGQGPEFLTYFNYEAQPDKSGLPSDRFSAERPEGSISTLTIQRTEQRDSAMYRCASSSGTGSKDTQYFGPGTRLTVL.

V is TRBV6-2 or TRBV6-3 and J is TRBJ2-7, with D unclear. This CDR3 region has 14 residues. Trimming left V 4 bases short and J 3 bases short, with 13 bases between. Germline V lookup: CDR1 MNHEY, CDR2 SVGEGT. For the CDR3, the DNA is TGTGCCAGCAGTTCCCCATTCGGCCACTACGAGCAGTACTTC. Translating it yields CASSSPFGHYEQYF.

V gene TRBV6-5 combines with J gene TRBJ2-1; 13 bases are shared with TRBD2. Trimming cost V 7 bases and J 7 bases; bases outside gene matches: 7. The germline V gene encodes CDR1 MNHEY and CDR2 SVGAGI. CDR3 size: 15 residues. CDR3 nucleotides: TGTGCCAGCACCCCAGGGACTAGCGGGACAAATGAGCAGTTCTTC. It codes for CASTPGTSGTNEQFF.

This sequence joins TRBV18 and TRBJ1-5; possibly TRBD1 for D (5 bases). Germline V CDR1 and CDR2: KGHSH, LQKENI. The CDR3 totals 12 residues. The CDR3 DNA reads as TGTGCTAGTACGGATGGGGGTCGGCCCCAGCATTTT. Its protein product is CASTDGGRPQHF.

The genes are TRBV5-1 and TRBJ1-6, with D possibly being TRBD1 (5 bases). Germline assignment: CDR1 SGHRS and CDR2 YFSETQ. The germline V and J ends were trimmed by 4 bases and 7 bases, with 6 bases remaining between them. CDR3 size: 12 residues. CDR3 region: CASSGDNSPLHF. DNA of the CDR3: TGCGCCAGCAGCGGGGACAATTCACCCCTCCACTTT.

CDR3 amino acids: CASSLAGAPNSPLHF. In DNA, the CDR3 is TGTGCCAGCAGCTTAGCAGGGGCACCAAATTCACCCCTCCACTTT. The V call is TRBV7-9, the J call TRBJ1-6; possible D gene TRBD1, 5 bases. CDR3 size: 15 residues. V lost 0 bases and J 7 bases, leaving 10 bases between the germline ends. Looked up from germline, CDR1 is SEHNR and CDR2 is FQNEAQ (reference sequence).